A single sample is the source of the 7 T cell receptor beta chains below, sequenced in a study of cytomegalovirus exposure and HLA in healthy donors (dated by TCRdb to between 2016 and 2019). The protocol used for the library was the immunoSEQ multiplex PCR assay. For the multiplex PCR, a mixture combining 60 forward primers for TCR Vbeta segments and 13 reverse primers for TCR Jbeta segments was used. TCRdb obtained this table from immuneACCESS and retained in-frame rearrangements with V and J assigned. These tables miss some clones; where compared with another copy, unresolved V genes account for less than half of the shortfall, and the remainder is unexplained. The sample's table lists a count of some 130,000 clones. The ten most abundant clones make up roughly 1.7% of the sample. Sample: PBMCs. These TCRs come from a woman between 40 and 55 years old in good health and CMV-seropositive.

J is TRBJ2-7 and V is TRBV28; maybe TRBD2 (5 bases). Germline V gene data show CDR1 as MDHEN and CDR2 as SYDVKM. This CDR3 has 14 residues. Trimming stripped 5 bases from V and 0 bases from J, with 11 bases between. For the CDR3, the DNA is TGTGCCAGCAGTCAGGACGGGATCTCCTACGAGCAGTACTTC. It is translated as CASSQDGISYEQYF.

The J gene is TRBJ1-1, the V gene TRBV5-4; 8 bases map to TRBD1. The germline V gene has CDR1 SGHNT and CDR2 YYREEE (reference sequence). The ends lost 4 bases at V and 6 bases at J; junction bases unmatched: 5. The CDR3 runs 13 residues. The CDR3 DNA follows: TGTGCCAGCAGCGCTAGGACAGGGTCTGAAGCTTTCTTT. It codes for CASSARTGSEAFF.

This rearrangement joins TRBV28 to TRBJ1-1; maybe TRBD1 (6 bases). CDR3 length equals 17 residues. Germline-derived CDR1 and CDR2 are MDHEN and SYDVKM. V lost 1 base to trimming and J lost 1 base, with 16 bases between them. CDR3 amino acids: CASSLYPGATTNTEAFF. The CDR3 DNA is TGTGCCAGCAGTTTATATCCAGGGGCAACGACGAACACTGAAGCTTTCTTT.

The CDR3 nucleotides are TGTGCCAGCAGTGGGGACTTATACGAGCAGTACTTC. Amino acid sequence: CASSGDLYEQYF. The J gene is TRBJ2-7, the V gene TRBV6-1; the D gene is possibly TRBD2 (6 bases). The germline V and J ends were trimmed by 4 bases and 4 bases, with 8 bases remaining between them. The CDR3 sequence is 12 residues long. CDR1 MNHNS and CDR2 SASEGT come from the germline V gene.

This chain links TRBV28 with TRBJ2-7, with 7 positions matching TRBD2. V lost 5 bases, J lost 3 bases, and 7 bases stayed unmatched. Germline loops: CDR1 MDHEN, CDR2 SYDVKM. This CDR3 region has 14 residues. The CDR3 is CASSLGLAVYEQYF. The CDR3 nucleotides are TGTGCCAGCAGTCTCGGTCTAGCGGTCTACGAGCAGTACTTC.

The V and J genes are TRBV6-1 and TRBJ1-1; 8 nucleotides match TRBD1. Per germline, CDR1 MNHNS and CDR2 SASEGT. With 4 bases clipped from V and 2 bases from J, the junction kept 3 bases outside the gene matches. CDR3 size: 14 residues. CDR3 DNA sequence: TGTGCCAGCAGTGTGGGACAGGTCAACACTGAAGCTTTCTTT. Its protein product is CASSVGQVNTEAFF.

The chain uses TRBV5-6 and TRBJ2-2; TRBD2 agrees at 9 bases. Germline V gives CDR1 SGHDT, CDR2 YYEEEE. The V gene end was trimmed by 4 bases and the J gene end by 0 bases; junction bases not matched to a gene: 7. This CDR3 comprises 17 residues. The CDR3 DNA reads as TGTGCCAGCAGCACCACCTTAGCGGGAGCGAACACCGGGGAGCTGTTTTTT. Translating gives CASSTTLAGANTGELFF.